Below are 14 T cell receptor beta chains sequenced from a single sample in a study of shared clonotypes between healthy human individuals. Assay used: immunoSEQ multiplex PCR; TCRdb lists only in-frame clones, some missing. This sample has 450,000 to 500,000 clones, with 70% to 85% found just once. Specimen: PBMCs. These receptors all stem from a woman aged 40 to 50 in good health. Some clones in this sample may be carry-over from other donors' samples.

V and J are TRBV28 and TRBJ1-4; D gene uncertain. Looked up from germline, CDR1 is MDHEN and CDR2 is SYDVKM. Deletions cut 5 bases from V and 3 bases from J, with 16 bases between. This CDR3 spans 16 amino acids. The CDR3, as DNA: TGTGCCAGCAGTCCCGCGGGGTTGAGGGCTAATGAAAAACTGTTTTTT. Translated: CASSPAGLRANEKLFF.

A note on this clone: One base separates it from a far larger clone, so it is likely a read error. V and J are TRBV7-8 and TRBJ1-1; 8 nucleotides align to TRBD1. Germline values: CDR1 SGHVS, CDR2 FQNEAQ. The CDR3 has 17 amino acids. This CDR3 is CASSLGSAGTGPLEASF. As DNA, the CDR3 is TGTGCCAGCAGCTTAGGGTCCGCCGGGACAGGTCCTCTGGAGGCTTCCTTT. Supplemented by reference TRBV7-8 and TRBJ1-1, the full variable domain reads GAGVSQSPRYKVAKRGQDVALRCDPISGHVSLFWYQQALGQGPEFLTYFQNEAQLDKSGLPSDRFFAERPEGSVSTLKIQRTQQEDSAVYLCASSLGSAGTGPLEASFGQGTRLTVV.

This clone was recorded a few times. The gene calls are TRBV10-1 and TRBJ1-2; D unclear. The CDR3 has 13 residues. Between the trimmed V and J ends, which lost 0 bases and 8 bases, there was a span of 10 bases. CDR1 and CDR2 from the germline V gene are WNHNN and SYGVQD (reference sequence). The CDR3: CASSESGGSGYTF. CDR3 bases: TGCGCCAGCAGTGAGTCGGGAGGATCCGGCTACACCTTC.

The chain recombines TRBV4-2 with TRBJ2-3, with D possibly being TRBD2 (6 bases). Trimming took 4 bases from V and 5 from J, leaving 16 bases between them. Per the germline V gene, CDR1 is LGHNA and CDR2 is YNFKEQ. This CDR3 has 15 residues. CDR3 loop: CASSPSAGPGDTQYF. DNA for the CDR3: TGTGCCAGCAGCCCATCAGCGGGCCCCGGAGATACGCAGTATTTT.

Comments on this clone: This could be a read error, since a much larger clone is one nucleotide away. The rearrangement uses TRBV28 and TRBJ2-7; maybe TRBD1 (5 bases). This CDR3 spans 14 amino acids. CDR1 MDHEN and CDR2 SYDVKM come from the germline V gene. The CDR3 DNA reads as TGTGCCAGCAGTTTGGCAGGGTTTTCCTACGAGCAGCACTTC. This encodes CASSLAGFSYEQHF. Based on the CDR3 plus reference TRBV28 and TRBJ2-7, the full variable domain is DVKVTQSSRYLVKRTGEKVFLECVQDMDHENMFWYRQDPGLGLRLIYFSYDVKMKEKGDIPEGYSVSREKKERFSLILESASTNQTSMYLCASSLAGFSYEQHFGPGTRLTVT.

The chain uses TRBV7-9 and TRBJ2-5; TRBD1 agrees at 10 bases. The CDR3 contains 16 residues. V gave up 5 bases and J gave up 6 bases; unmatched junction bases: 12. CDR1 is SEHNR, CDR2 FQNEAQ, per germline (reference sequence). CDR3 in amino acids: CASSIHPGQGRQTQYF. The CDR3 region has the DNA TGTGCCAGCAGCATCCACCCGGGACAGGGGCGGCAGACCCAGTACTTC.

Only one count was recorded for this clone. The J gene is TRBJ1-2, the V gene TRBV29-1; D is perhaps TRBD1 (6 bases). The germline CDR1 and CDR2 sequences are SQVTM and ANQGSEA. The V end was cut by 4 bases, the J end by 8 bases, with 17 bases between. This CDR3 is 13 amino acids long. DNA for the CDR3: TGCAGCGTTGGGGGGCTCGGTGGGGGAGGCTACACCTTC. Translation: CSVGGLGGGGYTF.

The chain carries TRBV7-9 and TRBJ2-1, with 10 bases lining up with TRBD1. V lost 6 bases and J lost 3; bases outside the gene matches: 8. The CDR3 has 16 residues. Germline values: CDR1 SEHNR, CDR2 FQNEAQ (reference sequence). In DNA, the CDR3 is TGTGCCAGCAGTAGTCGGGACAGGGGTCTCTACAATGAGCAGTTCTTC. Translating gives CASSSRDRGLYNEQFF.

J is TRBJ2-3 and V is TRBV28; 10 bases match TRBD1. There are 16 residues in the CDR3. Looked up from germline, CDR1 is MDHEN and CDR2 is SYDVKM. J gave up 1 base and V 5 bases, and 6 bases lay outside the gene matches. The CDR3 spells CASSPRDRGGTDTQYF. Here the CDR3 DNA reads TGTGCCAGCAGTCCGAGGGACAGGGGAGGCACAGATACGCAGTATTTT. Variable domain in full (rest from reference TRBV28 and TRBJ2-3): DVKVTQSSRYLVKRTGEKVFLECVQDMDHENMFWYRQDPGLGLRLIYFSYDVKMKEKGDIPEGYSVSREKKERFSLILESASTNQTSMYLCASSPRDRGGTDTQYFGPGTRLTVL.

This clone was picked up a small number of times. This sequence joins TRBV28 and TRBJ1-2, with 11 bases that match TRBD1. This CDR3 is built from 16 residues. Germline CDR1 is MDHEN and CDR2 is SYDVKM. The ends lost 5 bases at V and 7 bases at J; junction bases unmatched: 12. Written as DNA, the CDR3 is TGTGCCAGCAGTCCTGGGACAGGGGGTCTCGGGGCTGGCTACACCTTC. Translating it yields CASSPGTGGLGAGYTF.

The rearrangement links TRBV7-2 to TRBJ2-2; D is ambiguous. CDR3 length equals 13 residues. Per germline, CDR1 SGHTA and CDR2 FQGNSA. Trimming removed 3 bases from V and 4 bases from J, with 6 bases in between. CDR3 sequence: CASSFTGTGELFF. The DNA of the CDR3 is TGTGCCAGCAGCTTCACCGGCACCGGGGAGCTGTTTTTT.

The rearrangement joins TRBV5-4 to TRBJ2-7, with 8 bases lining up with TRBD2. This CDR3 comprises 17 residues. V lost 3 bases, J lost 4 bases, and 15 bases stayed unmatched. Germline CDR1 and CDR2: SGHNT and YYREEE (reference sequence). CDR3 loop: CASSSGGGRPSGYEQYF. For the CDR3, the DNA is TGTGCCAGCAGCTCCGGGGGGGGACGCCCTTCGGGGTACGAGCAGTACTTC. The full variable domain, rest sourced from reference TRBV5-4 and TRBJ2-7, is ETGVTQSPTHLIKTRGQQVTLRCSSQSGHNTVSWYQQALGQGPQFIFQYYREEENGRGNFPPRFSGLQFPNYSSELNVNALELDDSALYLCASSSGGGRPSGYEQYFGPGTRLTVT.

This clone occurred once. CDR3 loop: CASSPMSRNQETQYF. The DNA for the CDR3 is TGTGCCAGTAGTCCCATGAGCCGTAATCAAGAGACCCAGTACTTC. V gene TRBV19 combines with J gene TRBJ2-5; no firm D call. The V end was cut by 5 bases, the J end by 2 bases, with 15 bases between. CDR1 and CDR2 (germline): LNHDA, SQIVND (reference sequence). The CDR3 totals 15 residues.

V usage is TRBV29-1 and J usage is TRBJ1-6; 7 nucleotides align to TRBD1. CDR1 is SQVTM and CDR2 is ANQGSEA in the germline V gene. This CDR3 region has 12 residues. With V trimmed by 7 bases and J by 6 bases, 3 bases remained unmatched. CDR3 in amino acids: CSARQGNSPLHF. The CDR3 nucleotides read TGCAGCGCCAGACAGGGTAATTCACCCCTCCACTTT. Variable domain in full (rest from reference TRBV29-1 and TRBJ1-6): SAVISQKPSRDICQRGTSLTIQCQVDSQVTMMFWYRQQPGQSLTLIATANQGSEATYESGFVIDKFPISRPNLTFSTLTVSNMSPEDSSIYLCSARQGNSPLHFGNGTRLTVT.